These 23 T cell receptor beta chains were sequenced from one sample in a study of CD8 T cells in ankylosing spondylitis. Regarding the study as a whole: For ankylosing spondylitis blood, a TCR beta motif of seven to nine highly homologous variants appeared characteristic.

TCRdb re-derived calls from the 5' RACE reads in MiXCR, one entry per CDR3 protein. The sample holds about 450,000 distinct CDR3 sequences, roughly a quarter seen once. The antigens of these receptors remain unknown. Input material: blood, either unsorted or a sorted T cell fraction (not recorded which). The receptors were gathered from a male donor with ankylosing spondylitis.

The J gene is TRBJ2-4, the V gene TRBV6-1, with TRBD1 as a possible D gene (6 bases). The CDR3 contains 16 residues. Germline values: CDR1 MNHNS, CDR2 SASEGT. V was cut by 5 bases and J by 0 bases, with 14 bases left in between. This CDR3 is CASSTGTLEAKNIQYF. The CDR3 region has the DNA TGTGCCAGCAGTACCGGGACACTTGAAGCCAAAAACATTCAGTACTTC.

This clonotype has only a few counts. The chain recombines TRBV4-2 with TRBJ2-1; 12 nucleotides align to TRBD2. V gave up 0 bases and J gave up 5 bases; unmatched junction bases: 8. The CDR3 covers 18 residues. CDR1 is LGHNA and CDR2 is YNFKEQ in the germline V gene. This chain's CDR3 is CASSQDPLTSGGNNEQFF. CDR3 nucleotides: TGTGCCAGCAGCCAAGACCCCCTTACTAGCGGGGGGAACAATGAGCAGTTCTTC.

This clonotype was observed at least ten times. An end of the junction does not agree with germline; a read error may underlie this. The chain couples TRBV5-1 to TRBJ2-1; tentative D call: TRBD1 (6 bases). This CDR3 region has 14 residues. Per germline, CDR1 SGHRS and CDR2 YFSETQ. The CDR3 is CASSLGQGYNEQFF. The CDR3 DNA is TGTGCCAGCAGCTTGGGGCAGGGGTACAATGAGCAGTTCTTC.

This clonotype turned up a few times. This sequence joins TRBV29-1 and TRBJ1-1; D not certain. Looked up from germline, CDR1 is SQVTM and CDR2 is ANQGSEA. The V end lost 3 bases, the J end lost 1 base, and 9 bases lay between the germline ends. The CDR3 is made up of 13 amino acids. CDR3: CSVEWSANTEAFF. In DNA form, the CDR3 reads TGCAGCGTTGAGTGGTCGGCGAACACTGAAGCTTTCTTT.

In this sample, this clonotype turned up a few times. The chain couples TRBV20-1 to TRBJ1-1; 7 bases are shared with TRBD1. The V and J ends lost 7 bases and 1 base, in that order; junction bases with no gene match: 3. The CDR3 has 12 residues. CDR1 is DFQATT, CDR2 SNEGSKA, per germline (reference sequence). CDR3 bases: TGCAGTGGTGGGGACAGGAACACTGAAGCTTTCTTT. Amino acids: CSGGDRNTEAFF.

This clonotype was seen more than once but under ten times. The chain is built from TRBV24-1 and TRBJ2-6; no firm D call. CDR1 and CDR2 (germline): KGHDR, SFDVKD. Trimming stripped 1 base from V and 0 bases from J, with 9 bases between. The CDR3 totals 17 residues. DNA of the CDR3: TGTGCCACCAGTGATTTAGGGCCGAGCTCTGGGGCCAACGTCCTGACTTTC. It yields the protein CATSDLGPSSGANVLTF.

Note on this clonotype: One junction end does not reproduce the germline sequence, and a read error may be involved. The chain links TRBV3-1 to TRBJ2-4; D is ambiguous. The CDR3 consists of 13 residues. From germline, CDR1 is LGHDT and CDR2 YNNKEL (reference sequence). The CDR3 DNA follows: TGTGCCAGCAGCGCACCCTTGGCTCCAGTGAAAGACTTC. Encoded protein: CASSAPLAPVKDF.

This clonotype has more than one count but fewer than ten. V is TRBV2 and J is TRBJ1-5; no clear D. Germline V gene sequence: CDR1 SNHLY, CDR2 FYNNEI. Trimming took off 7 bases at V and 1 base at J, with 8 bases between the two ends. This CDR3 has 13 residues. The DNA of the CDR3 is TGTGCCAGCACCCCCGAGAGCAATCAGCCCCAGCATTTT. Its protein is CASTPESNQPQHF.

The CDR3 DNA follows: TGTGCCAGCAGCCTCCAGCGGAGCTCCTACAATGAGCAGTTCTTC. This sequence encodes CASSLQRSSYNEQFF. The chain uses TRBV3-1 and TRBJ2-1, with D tentatively TRBD2 (5 bases). V was clipped by 4 bases and J by 0 bases, with 10 bases between them. This CDR3 region has 15 residues. Germline V CDR1 and CDR2: LGHDT, YNNKEL (reference sequence).

This clonotype was picked up a small number of times. The chain links TRBV6-2 or TRBV6-3 to TRBJ2-1; D is uncertain. CDR1 MNHEY and CDR2 SVGEGT come from the germline V gene. Trimming took 4 bases from V and 7 from J, leaving 8 bases between them. The CDR3 sequence is 12 residues long. The CDR3 loop is CASSSAPNEQFF. CDR3 nucleotides: TGTGCCAGCAGTTCAGCGCCTAATGAGCAGTTCTTC.

V gene TRBV6-1 combines with J gene TRBJ2-2; weak D call: TRBD2 (5 bases). With 6 bases removed from V and 4 bases from J, the gap between germline ends came to 18 bases. This CDR3 has 16 residues. Per germline, CDR1 MNHNS and CDR2 SASEGT. The CDR3 loop reads CASSFLRGFSTGELFF. CDR3 in DNA: TGTGCCAGCAGCTTTCTTCGGGGTTTTAGCACCGGGGAGCTGTTTTTT.

This clonotype was seen only a few times. The gene calls are TRBV5-1 and TRBJ2-7, with D tentatively TRBD1 or TRBD2 (5 bases each). V gave up 0 bases and J gave up 9 bases, with 10 bases separating them. The CDR3 totals 12 residues. Germline V gene sequence: CDR1 SGHRS, CDR2 YFSETQ. CDR3 protein: CASSLEGTVQYV. The CDR3 nucleotides are TGCGCCAGCAGCTTGGAGGGGACGGTGCAGTACGTC.

This clonotype was observed a handful of times. The chain uses TRBV28 and TRBJ2-7; a possible D gene is TRBD1 (6 bases). The CDR3 consists of 15 residues. V was shortened by 5 bases and J by 3 bases, with 17 bases between the two germline ends. CDR1 is MDHEN, CDR2 SYDVKM, per germline. The CDR3 nucleotides are TGTGCCAGCAGTCCCCCAGGGGCAACAGGCTACGAGCAGTACTTC. This translates into CASSPPGATGYEQYF.

J is TRBJ2-3 and V is TRBV27; maybe TRBD2 (6 bases). This CDR3 comprises 16 residues. CDR1 MNHEY and CDR2 SMNVEV come from the germline V gene (reference sequence). V lost 8 bases and J lost 0, with 18 bases in between. The CDR3: CASGFGAGPSTDTQYF. CDR3 in DNA: TGTGCCAGCGGCTTCGGGGCGGGACCTAGCACAGATACGCAGTATTTT.

The chain recombines TRBV18 with TRBJ2-7; TRBD2 agrees at 12 bases. CDR3 length: 16 amino acids. The V gene end was trimmed by 4 bases and the J gene end by 1 base; junction bases not matched to a gene: 5. Germline-derived CDR1 and CDR2 are KGHSH and LQKENI. The CDR3 coding sequence is TGTGCCAGCTCACGAGGGACTAGCGGGCCATCCTACGAGCAGTACTTC. Its translation: CASSRGTSGPSYEQYF.

The genes are TRBV20-1 and TRBJ2-3; TRBD2 matches 7 bases. The CDR3 runs to 15 residues. The germline V gene has CDR1 DFQATT and CDR2 SNEGSKA (reference sequence). The V segment lost 0 bases and the J segment 2 bases; nucleotides outside the gene matches: 5. CDR3 nucleotide sequence: TGCAGTGCTAGAGATCCAGCGGGACCCACAGATACGCAGTATTTT. This encodes CSARDPAGPTDTQYF.

The chain has TRBV6-5 and TRBJ2-5, with TRBD2 matching over 11 bases. Germline V gene sequence: CDR1 MNHEY, CDR2 SVGAGI. The CDR3 consists of 17 residues. V was clipped by 2 bases and J by 1 base; unmatched bases: 6. CDR3 in amino acids: CASSYRTGTSGQETQYF. The CDR3 DNA reads as TGTGCCAGCAGTTACCGAACCGGGACTAGCGGCCAAGAGACCCAGTACTTC.

The table lists this clonotype with many counts. The J gene is TRBJ1-5, the V gene TRBV5-6; a weak D match, TRBD1 (5 bases). V was cut by 0 bases and J by 3 bases, with 7 bases left in between. This CDR3 region has 14 residues. The germline CDR1 and CDR2 sequences are SGHDT and YYEEEE. In nucleotides, the CDR3 is TGTGCCAGCAGCTTGGGAGGGGTCAATCAGCCCCAGCATTTT. Its translation is CASSLGGVNQPQHF. Looking up the rest from reference TRBV5-6 and TRBJ1-5 gives the full variable domain: DAGVTQSPTHLIKTRGQQVTLRCSPKSGHDTVSWYQQALGQGPQFIFQYYEEEERQRGNFPDRFSGHQFPNYSSELNVNALLLGDSALYLCASSLGGVNQPQHFGDGTRLSIL.

This clonotype was found a few times. J is TRBJ2-1 and V is TRBV5-1, with 9 bases lining up with TRBD2. The CDR3 loop spans 17 amino acids. Trimming removed 0 bases from V and 8 bases from J; junction bases left unmatched: 12. From germline, CDR1 is SGHRS and CDR2 YFSETQ. CDR3 sequence: CASSLVGGRASGYEQFF. The CDR3, as DNA: TGCGCCAGCAGCTTGGTTGGCGGGAGGGCCTCAGGATATGAGCAGTTCTTC.

This clonotype was detected only a few times. The J gene is TRBJ1-6, the V gene TRBV20-1, with no clear D. V was pared by 1 base and J by 7 bases, with 11 bases between. Looked up from germline, CDR1 is DFQATT and CDR2 is SNEGSKA (reference sequence). This CDR3 has 14 residues. CDR3 sequence (DNA): TGCAGTGCTAGAGGGAGGTCGGAAAATTCACCCCTCCACTTT. Translated: CSARGRSENSPLHF.

This clonotype was seen more than once but under ten times. The chain combines TRBV29-1 with TRBJ2-5; 8 bases fit TRBD2. Looked up from germline, CDR1 is SQVTM and CDR2 is ANQGSEA. The CDR3 spans 13 residues. The V and J ends lost 7 bases and 4 bases, in that order; junction bases with no gene match: 8. CDR3 in DNA: TGCAGCGGGGATAGCGGGAACCCAGAGACCCAGTACTTC. This sequence encodes CSGDSGNPETQYF.

The chain uses TRBV10-3 and TRBJ2-7; weak D call: TRBD1 (7 bases). The CDR3 consists of 16 residues. V dropped 0 bases and J dropped 7 bases, with 19 bases sitting between them. The germline CDR1 and CDR2 sequences are ENHRY and SYGVKD. The CDR3 reads CAISESKTGTLSEQYF. The CDR3 region has the DNA TGTGCCATCAGTGAGTCGAAGACAGGGACTTTAAGTGAGCAGTACTTC.

This clonotype showed up many times. The chain couples TRBV5-1 to TRBJ2-7; D remains unclear. CDR1 is SGHRS, CDR2 YFSETQ, per germline. Trimming took 4 bases from V and 2 from J, leaving 16 bases between them. The CDR3 has 15 amino acids. As DNA, the CDR3 is TGCGCCAGCAGCACCACACGGAGCGAAGCCTACGAGCAGTACTTC. Its translation is CASSTTRSEAYEQYF.